This entry features one T cell receptor beta chain sequence. Its specificity is not known. These data are taken from a study of cytomegalovirus exposure and HLA in healthy donors. Whole-study findings and limits: It emerged from a later analysis that several of the most significant clusters appeared to be linked to common viral pathogens. Reported results showed that the classifier diagnosed cytomegalovirus status with high specificity and sensitivity. Later work associated roughly 15,000 TCR beta sequences with HLA alleles at 0.05 false discovery rate.

This CDR3 comprises 15 residues. V trimming: 0 bases; J trimming: 9 bases; junction bases outside the gene matches: 10. Germline CDR1 reads SGHRS; CDR2 reads YFSETQ. The PCR had 60 Vbeta and 13 Jbeta primers. TCRdb keeps only in-frame clones here, not all; method: immunoSEQ multiplex PCR. The repertoire table contains about 130,000 clones. The sequence derives from a man aged 18 to 35 in good health and CMV-seronegative. J is TRBJ2-5 and V is TRBV5-1; 8 bases are shared with TRBD1. Input material: PBMCs. The CDR3 region is CASSLVDRGASAQYF. In nucleotides, the CDR3 is TGCGCCAGCAGCTTGGTAGACAGGGGTGCTTCGGCCCAGTACTTC.